The 18 T cell receptor beta chains reported below all come from one sample, sequenced in a study of Graves' ophthalmopathy and Graves' hyperthyroidism. The authors amplified TCR beta CDR3 regions, and they did so from RNA transcripts for repertoire sequencing. Second-round multiplex PCR came after a first-round RT-PCR that employed HTBI primers. Via MiXCR, TCRdb re-called the multiplex PCR reads, giving one row per CDR3 protein. The profile shows about 700,000 distinct CDR3 sequences, roughly two fifths of them singletons. The sample was peripheral blood. The receptors here all came from an adult man with Graves' ophthalmopathy.

The CDR3 DNA sequence: TGTGCCAGCAGTGCCGGACTGATTAATGAAAAACTGTTTTTT. Protein sequence: CASSAGLINEKLFF. V usage is TRBV6-1 and J usage is TRBJ1-4; D is undetermined. Trimming took 4 bases from V and 4 from J, leaving 10 bases between them. The CDR3 has 14 amino acids. The germline V gene encodes CDR1 MNHNS and CDR2 SASEGT.

The chain recombines TRBV2 with TRBJ1-2; TRBD1 might be the D (5 bases). V lost 8 bases, J lost 8 bases, and 21 bases lay in between. Per the germline V gene, CDR1 is SNHLY and CDR2 is FYNNEI. This CDR3 is built from 14 residues. The CDR3, as DNA: TGTGCCAGCGGAGATCTCTCAGGGCCGGCGGGCTACACCTTC. This codes for CASGDLSGPAGYTF.

V and J are TRBV29-1 and TRBJ2-7, with 8 positions matching TRBD2. V lost 7 bases, J lost 3 bases, and 8 bases stayed unmatched. CDR1 SQVTM and CDR2 ANQGSEA come from the germline V gene. The CDR3 sequence is 13 residues long. The CDR3 sequence: CSADIAGNYEQYF. CDR3 nucleotides: TGCAGCGCCGATATAGCGGGGAACTACGAGCAGTACTTC.

This clonotype was seen at least ten times. The chain combines TRBV12-3 or TRBV12-4 with TRBJ1-2; possible D gene TRBD1, 6 bases. The germline V and J ends were trimmed by 0 bases and 11 bases, with 10 bases remaining between them. The CDR3 length is 12 residues. The CDR3 loop reads CASSLAGGPYTF. The CDR3 region has the DNA TGTGCCAGCAGTTTAGCGGGGGGCCCGTACACCTTC.

This clonotype has a count of ten or more. The chain has TRBV19 and TRBJ1-5; maybe TRBD1 (6 bases). In germline, CDR1 is LNHDA, CDR2 SQIVND (reference sequence). The CDR3 runs to 14 residues. V was shortened by 5 bases and J by 9 bases, with 17 bases between the two germline ends. The DNA for the CDR3 is TGTGCCAGTAGTCTACCCTCTACAGGGCTGCCCCAGCATTTT. Encoded protein: CASSLPSTGLPQHF.

Comment on this clonotype: This may stem from a read error, because a much larger clone lies one nucleotide away. The V and J genes are TRBV5-6 and TRBJ2-7, with D possibly being TRBD2 (6 bases). CDR1 is SGHDT and CDR2 is YYEEEE in the germline V gene. The V end lost 4 bases, the J end lost 2 bases, and 16 bases lay between the germline ends. This CDR3 is 15 amino acids long. CDR3 sequence reads: CASSIGRGSTYEQYF. In nucleotides, the CDR3 is TGTGCCAGCAGCATTGGACGGGGGAGCACCTACGAGCAGTACTTC.

This clonotype was seen ten or more times. The chain carries TRBV20-1 and TRBJ1-1, with 7 bases lining up with TRBD1. Unmatched junction bases numbered 5, after V lost 5 bases and J lost 2 bases. The CDR3 is 13 residues long. Germline lookup yields CDR1 DFQATT and CDR2 SNEGSKA (reference sequence). In DNA, the CDR3 is TGCAGTGCTCACACAGGGGCCAACACTGAAGCTTTCTTT. Its translation: CSAHTGANTEAFF.

This clonotype was recorded many times. The CDR3 sequence: CASSLTQGPYEQYF. The CDR3 DNA reads TGTGCCAGCAGCCTCACACAAGGGCCCTACGAGCAGTACTTC. V and J are TRBV14 and TRBJ2-7; no firm D call. Trimming took off 4 bases at V and 2 bases at J, with 12 bases between the two ends. The CDR3 sequence is 14 residues long. The germline CDR1 and CDR2 sequences are SGHDN and FVKESK.

This clonotype showed up just a few times. The V call is TRBV19, the J call TRBJ2-2; weak D call: TRBD1 (6 bases). The V gene lost 5 bases and the J gene lost 3 bases, with 16 bases spanning the gap. Germline V gives CDR1 LNHDA, CDR2 SQIVND (reference sequence). CDR3 size: 16 residues. The CDR3, as DNA: TGTGCCAGTAGTGCCCGCGGACAGCCGTACACCGGGGAGCTGTTTTTT. It yields the protein CASSARGQPYTGELFF.

V usage is TRBV10-3 and J usage is TRBJ1-5; D call uncertain. The CDR3 sequence is 19 residues long. Deletions cut 5 bases from V and 2 bases from J, with 25 bases between. The V gene's germline CDR1 is ENHRY and CDR2 SYGVKD. CDR3 amino acids: CAISSVSVLTLDGNQPQHF. The CDR3, as DNA: TGTGCCATCAGTTCGGTTTCGGTTCTAACCCTAGATGGCAATCAGCCCCAGCATTTT.

The chain employs TRBV19 and TRBJ2-1; D uncertain. The CDR3 loop spans 16 amino acids. Germline V CDR1 and CDR2: LNHDA, SQIVND (reference sequence). The V end was cut by 4 bases, the J end by 4 bases, with 17 bases between. The CDR3 DNA follows: TGTGCCAGTAGTACCTCAGACACGTCCCCTTACAATGAGCAGTTCTTC. This codes for CASSTSDTSPYNEQFF.

This clonotype was detected only a few times. The rearrangement uses TRBV10-3 and TRBJ2-7; TRBD1 matches 9 bases. Trimming at V came to 5 bases and at J to 2 bases, leaving 7 bases not matched to a gene. CDR1 is ENHRY and CDR2 is SYGVKD in the germline V gene. The CDR3 has 15 residues. The DNA for the CDR3 is TGTGCCATCAGTTCAGTACGGGACAGGGCCTACGAGCAGTACTTC. This codes for CAISSVRDRAYEQYF.

This clonotype was counted at least ten times. The chain links TRBV12-3 or TRBV12-4 to TRBJ1-4; 11 bases are a match to TRBD1. V dropped 6 bases and J dropped 10; count of bases not matched to a gene: 1. The CDR3 covers 12 residues. The CDR3: CASRGTGGKLFF. CDR3 coding DNA: TGTGCCAGCAGAGGGACAGGGGGAAAACTGTTTTTT.

This clonotype has at least ten counts. At one end, the junction sequence differs from germline, possibly due to a read error. The rearrangement joins TRBV5-1 to TRBJ1-2; D gene unclear. Germline V gives CDR1 SGHRS, CDR2 YFSETQ. CDR3 length equals 11 residues. CDR3 sequence: CASSNNYGYTF. DNA of the CDR3: TGTGCCAGCAGTAACAACTATGGCTACACCTTC.

This clonotype was found many times. As DNA, the CDR3 is TGTGCCAGCAGGGCGGGGGTTTACCAAGAGACCCAGTACTTC. This translates into CASRAGVYQETQYF. The rearrangement joins TRBV2 to TRBJ2-5; 7 bases fit TRBD2. CDR3 size: 14 residues. CDR1 and CDR2 from the germline V gene are SNHLY and FYNNEI. The ends lost 6 bases at V and 0 bases at J; junction bases unmatched: 4.

The genes are TRBV12-3 or TRBV12-4 and TRBJ1-1; D not resolved. The CDR3 is made up of 15 amino acids. V dropped 6 bases and J dropped 6 bases, with 20 bases sitting between them. The CDR3 loop is CASSHMTRLTAEAFF. DNA for the CDR3: TGTGCCAGCAGCCACATGACTAGACTTACCGCTGAAGCTTTCTTT.

Turning to this clonotype: A much larger clone sits a single nucleotide away, making a read error possible. The V call is TRBV6-1, the J call TRBJ1-1; D gene uncertain. Germline lookup yields CDR1 MNHNS and CDR2 SASEGT. The CDR3 contains 8 residues. The CDR3 reads CASTQAFF. The CDR3 bases are TGTGCCAGCACTCAAGCTTTCTTT.

This clonotype has more than one count but fewer than ten. CDR3 sequence: CASSLDPGALAGELFF. The DNA of the CDR3 is TGTGCCAGCAGCTTAGATCCGGGAGCTTTAGCCGGGGAGCTGTTTTTT. The chain employs TRBV7-2 and TRBJ2-2, with TRBD2 as a possible D gene (6 bases). V lost 1 base, J lost 6 bases, and 15 bases lay in between. The CDR3 sequence is 16 residues long. Germline CDR1 reads SGHTA; CDR2 reads FQGNSA.